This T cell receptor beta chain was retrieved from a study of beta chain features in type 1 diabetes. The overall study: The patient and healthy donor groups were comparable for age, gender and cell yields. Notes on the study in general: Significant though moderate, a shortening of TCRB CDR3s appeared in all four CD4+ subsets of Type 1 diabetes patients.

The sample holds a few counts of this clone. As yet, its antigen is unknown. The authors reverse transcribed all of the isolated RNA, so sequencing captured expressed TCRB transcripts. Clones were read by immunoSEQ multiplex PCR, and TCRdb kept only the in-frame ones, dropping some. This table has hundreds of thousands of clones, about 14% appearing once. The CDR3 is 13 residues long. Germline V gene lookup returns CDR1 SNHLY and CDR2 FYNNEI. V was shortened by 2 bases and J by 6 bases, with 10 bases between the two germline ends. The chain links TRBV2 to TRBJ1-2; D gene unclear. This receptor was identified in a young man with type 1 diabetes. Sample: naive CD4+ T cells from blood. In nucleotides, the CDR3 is TGTGCCAGCAGTGAATATTGGGGTAATGGCTACACCTTC. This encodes CASSEYWGNGYTF.